This entry features one TCR beta chain sequence. Seattle-derived patients entered the study during active infection and were followed longitudinally. The sample is drawn from a study of blood T cell repertoires in COVID-19. Data came from immunoSEQ multiplex PCR; TCRdb stores just in-frame clones and leaves some out. Found here are tens of thousands of clones, around 75% of them singletons; the top ten hold roughly 6.7%. Trimming at V came to 2 bases and at J to 3 bases, leaving 4 bases not matched to a gene. CDR1 MDHEN and CDR2 SYDVKM come from the germline V gene. This CDR3 has 14 residues. Source material: peripheral blood. The V gene is TRBV28, the J gene TRBJ2-7; TRBD1 aligns across 7 bases. This receptor was obtained from a man between 70 and 80 years old with COVID-19, enrolled during active disease. The CDR3, as DNA: TGTGCCAGCAGTTTACGGCAGGGGGTCTACGAGCAGTACTTC. Translating gives CASSLRQGVYEQYF. Variable domain in full (rest from reference TRBV28 and TRBJ2-7): DVKVTQSSRYLVKRTGEKVFLECVQDMDHENMFWYRQDPGLGLRLIYFSYDVKMKEKGDIPEGYSVSREKKERFSLILESASTNQTSMYLCASSLRQGVYEQYFGPGTRLTVT.